Listed here are 14 T cell receptor beta chains from one sample, sequenced in a study of T cells in localized non-small cell lung cancer. Data came from immunoSEQ multiplex PCR; TCRdb stores just in-frame clones and leaves some out. The data hold tens of thousands of clones, with 84% observed a single time. Sequencing used peripheral blood, obtained before any cancer treatment. The origin of the receptors is a female donor older than 55 with stage I lung adenocarcinoma.

The chain joins TRBV11-3 to TRBJ2-1, with 12 bases aligning to TRBD2. The CDR3 loop spans 15 amino acids. The V segment lost 2 bases and the J segment 5 bases; nucleotides outside the gene matches: 1. Per the germline V gene, CDR1 is SGHNT and CDR2 is YENEEA. The CDR3 sequence is CASSLRTSGNNEQFF. The CDR3 DNA sequence: TGTGCCAGCAGCTTAAGGACTAGCGGGAACAATGAGCAGTTCTTC.

This clone was detected a few times. The genes are TRBV11-2 and TRBJ2-7; perhaps TRBD2 as D (5 bases). Germline V gives CDR1 SGHAT, CDR2 FQNNGV. The V gene lost 6 bases and the J gene lost 0 bases, with 15 bases spanning the gap. This CDR3 has 15 amino acids. CDR3 in amino acids: CASSHPAGPSYEQYF. The CDR3 DNA reads as TGTGCCAGCAGTCACCCTGCGGGTCCCTCCTACGAGCAGTACTTC.

This chain connects TRBV5-1 to TRBJ1-4; D unresolved. The CDR3 consists of 14 residues. In germline, CDR1 is SGHRS, CDR2 YFSETQ. Trimming cost V 0 bases and J 8 bases, with 11 bases left between them. The CDR3 loop reads CASSLAEGGEKLFF. The CDR3 bases are TGCGCCAGCAGCTTGGCGGAGGGAGGGGAAAAACTGTTTTTT.

CDR3 DNA: TGTGCCACCAGCAGAGTCCCCCGACTAGCGAAGACAGATACGCAGTATTTT. This encodes CATSRVPRLAKTDTQYF. This chain uses TRBV15 with TRBJ2-3; 8 bases are shared with TRBD2. From germline, CDR1 is LNHNV and CDR2 YYDKDF (reference sequence). V lost 1 base to trimming and J lost 3 bases; unmatched junction nucleotides: 9. This CDR3 has 17 amino acids.

The genes are TRBV5-1 and TRBJ2-5; 8 nucleotides align to TRBD1. V lost 3 bases to trimming and J lost 4 bases; unmatched junction nucleotides: 5. The CDR3 runs to 14 residues. Germline assignment: CDR1 SGHRS and CDR2 YFSETQ. CDR3 protein: CASSSDRAVETQYF. In DNA form, the CDR3 reads TGCGCCAGCAGCTCGGACAGGGCGGTAGAGACCCAGTACTTC.

The chain carries TRBV6-1 and TRBJ2-7, with TRBD1 as a possible D gene (8 bases). CDR1 and CDR2 from the germline V gene are MNHNS and SASEGT. Trimming cost V 8 bases and J 2 bases, with 16 bases left between them. The CDR3 runs 14 residues. CDR3 protein: CASEQGGATYEQYF. CDR3 DNA: TGTGCCAGCGAACAGGGGGGGGCTACCTACGAGCAGTACTTC.

This chain uses TRBV7-9 with TRBJ2-7, with TRBD2 as a possible D gene (5 bases). Germline loops: CDR1 SEHNR, CDR2 FQNEAQ (reference sequence). Trimming took off 4 bases at V and 2 bases at J, with 12 bases between the two ends. This CDR3 is built from 14 residues. For the CDR3, the DNA is TGTGCCAGCAGCTCCGTCCTAGCTACCTACGAGCAGTACTTC. This sequence encodes CASSSVLATYEQYF.

The chain has TRBV7-3 and TRBJ2-6, with D perhaps matching TRBD1 or TRBD2 (5 bases each). The CDR3 totals 15 residues. Trimming removed 2 bases from V and 0 bases from J, with 5 bases in between. Per germline, CDR1 SGHTA and CDR2 FQGTGA. CDR3 loop: CASSLGGSGANVLTF. CDR3 nucleotides: TGTGCCAGCAGCTTAGGGGGCTCTGGGGCCAACGTCCTGACTTTC.

This chain joins TRBV10-2 and TRBJ2-2, with 9 bases that match TRBD2. V gave up 4 bases and J gave up 5 bases; unmatched junction bases: 5. The CDR3 length is 15 residues. CDR1 and CDR2 (germline): WSHSY, SAAADI. CDR3 coding DNA: TGCGCCAGCAGTGGCCTAGCGGGAAAAACCGGGGAGCTGTTTTTT. Its translation: CASSGLAGKTGELFF.

V is TRBV19 and J is TRBJ1-4, with D unclear. The CDR3 loop spans 14 amino acids. V lost 3 bases and J lost 8, with 13 bases in between. CDR1 and CDR2 from the germline V gene are LNHDA and SQIVND (reference sequence). The CDR3 protein is CASSMEGPREKLFF. The CDR3 DNA reads TGTGCCAGTAGTATGGAGGGTCCGAGGGAAAAACTGTTTTTT.

This clone came up once. This rearrangement joins TRBV7-8 to TRBJ1-1; D not certain. V lost 9 bases to trimming and J lost 1 base, with 12 bases between them. This CDR3 comprises 13 residues. The germline gives CDR1 SGHVS, CDR2 FQNEAQ. The CDR3 bases are TGTGCCAGTAGGCTAACTTCGAACACTGAAGCTTTCTTT. Translating gives CASRLTSNTEAFF.

This clone was found once. V is TRBV19 and J is TRBJ2-7, with D perhaps TRBD1 (6 bases). V was trimmed by 4 bases and J by 3 bases, leaving 16 bases between them. The germline V gene encodes CDR1 LNHDA and CDR2 SQIVND (reference sequence). The CDR3 is 15 amino acids. CDR3 in amino acids: CASSREGQGGYEQYF. In DNA, the CDR3 is TGTGCCAGTAGTAGAGAGGGACAAGGGGGCTACGAGCAGTACTTC.

The chain recombines TRBV7-9 with TRBJ1-1; D is uncertain. This CDR3 contains 14 residues. V was cut by 2 bases and J by 3 bases, with 10 bases left in between. Looked up from germline, CDR1 is SEHNR and CDR2 is FQNEAQ (reference sequence). CDR3 region: CASSLSRGDTEAFF. The CDR3 DNA reads as TGTGCCAGCAGCTTATCGCGGGGAGACACTGAAGCTTTCTTT.

V gene TRBV7-2 combines with J gene TRBJ1-5, with TRBD1 matching over 8 bases. The CDR3 totals 14 residues. V lost 1 base and J lost 7; bases outside the gene matches: 3. Germline values: CDR1 SGHTA, CDR2 FQGNSA. CDR3 sequence reads: CASSLGTGRQPQHF. The CDR3 bases are TGTGCCAGCAGCTTAGGGACAGGGAGACAGCCCCAGCATTTT.